One sample yielded the 17 T cell receptor beta chains listed below, sequenced in a study of blood T cell repertoires in COVID-19. Here immunoSEQ multiplex PCR was the method, and the copy in TCRdb shows in-frame clones only, minus some. The sample lists fewer than 80,000 clones; around 86% were seen once. The sample comprised peripheral blood. The receptors were sampled from a man between 65 and 85 years old with acute or convalescent COVID-19.

V and J are TRBV11-2 and TRBJ1-4, with D maybe TRBD1 (6 bases). Germline CDR1 SGHAT, CDR2 FQNNGV. CDR3 length: 16 residues. Trimming left V 1 base short and J 5 bases short, with 14 bases between. CDR3 in amino acids: CASSLGSGTLNEKLFF. The CDR3 coding sequence is TGTGCCAGCAGCTTAGGGTCGGGGACATTAAATGAAAAACTGTTTTTT.

The genes are TRBV5-1 and TRBJ1-4; 9 bases are a match to TRBD1. J was trimmed by 3 bases and V by 1 base; bases with no gene match: 1. Per the germline V gene, CDR1 is SGHRS and CDR2 is YFSETQ. CDR3 length: 15 residues. In nucleotides, the CDR3 is TGCGCCAGCAGCTTGACAGGGGGCCCTAATGAAAAACTGTTTTTT. As protein: CASSLTGGPNEKLFF.

The table lists this clone with a count of one. At one end the junction does not follow the germline gene, possibly because of a read error. The chain uses TRBV19 and TRBJ2-3, with 10 bases identical to TRBD2. The CDR3 is 13 residues long. Germline lookup yields CDR1 LNHDA and CDR2 SQIVND (reference sequence). CDR3 bases: TGTGCCAGTAGTCCGAGAACCGGGACTAGCGAGTTTTTT. This sequence encodes CASSPRTGTSEFF. The whole variable domain, remainder taken from reference TRBV19 and TRBJ2-3, is DGGITQSPKYLFRKEGQNVTLSCEQNLNHDAMYWYRQDPGQGLRLIYYSQIVNDFQKGDIAEGYSVSREKKESFPLTVTSAQKNPTAFYLCASSPRTGTSEFFGPGTRLTVL.

The chain uses TRBV6-5 and TRBJ1-5; unclear D gene. Germline loops: CDR1 MNHEY, CDR2 SVGAGI. Trimming cost V 6 bases and J 6 bases, with 9 bases left between them. This CDR3 has 12 residues. The CDR3 is CASSPLGQPQHF. CDR3 sequence (DNA): TGTGCCAGCAGCCCGCTCGGTCAGCCCCAGCATTTT.

This clone showed up just once. V and J are TRBV5-1 and TRBJ2-1; 9 positions agree with TRBD1. Germline CDR1 reads SGHRS; CDR2 reads YFSETQ. Germline trimming cut 3 bases from V and 12 bases from J; bases unmatched to any gene: 7. This CDR3 has 13 amino acids. This CDR3 is CASSWGQGWGQFF. In DNA form, the CDR3 reads TGCGCCAGCAGCTGGGGACAGGGATGGGGGCAGTTCTTC.

V is TRBV5-1 and J is TRBJ2-3; the D gene is possibly TRBD1 (5 bases). Germline V CDR1 and CDR2: SGHRS, YFSETQ. The CDR3 runs 14 residues. V shed 4 bases and J shed 0 bases, with 9 bases lying between them. For the CDR3, the DNA is TGCGCCAGCAGCCTACGACAGAGCACAGATACGCAGTATTTT. It translates to CASSLRQSTDTQYF.

The J gene is TRBJ2-1, the V gene TRBV5-1; 8 nucleotides line up with TRBD1. Germline-derived CDR1 and CDR2 are SGHRS and YFSETQ. After removal of 1 base from V and 8 bases from J, the junction contained 11 bases not matched to a gene. This CDR3 has 16 residues. CDR3 loop: CASSLPTGVSGDEQFF. The CDR3 coding sequence is TGCGCCAGCAGCTTGCCGACAGGGGTTAGTGGGGATGAGCAGTTCTTC.

The CDR3 nucleotides read TGCAGCGTTCGGGTTACCGTGTACGAGCAGTACTTC. Protein sequence: CSVRVTVYEQYF. The V gene is TRBV29-1, the J gene TRBJ2-7; D gene unclear. Per the germline V gene, CDR1 is SQVTM and CDR2 is ANQGSEA. V lost 5 bases and J 4 bases, leaving 12 bases between the germline ends. There are 12 residues in the CDR3.

The rearrangement joins TRBV9 to TRBJ1-2; the match to TRBD1 covers 8 bases. Germline V gene data show CDR1 as SGDLS and CDR2 as YYNGEE. Losses at the gene ends were 0 bases for V and 5 bases for J; bases not matched to a gene: 6. This CDR3 region has 15 residues. This chain's CDR3 is CASSVASGGQYGYTF. The CDR3 region has the DNA TGTGCCAGCAGCGTAGCTTCAGGGGGCCAATATGGCTACACCTTC.

This clone was detected only once. This sequence joins TRBV15 and TRBJ2-5; TRBD2 matches 11 bases. The CDR3 has 16 residues. Germline CDR1 and CDR2: LNHNV and YYDKDF (reference sequence). V lost 3 bases and J lost 5; bases outside the gene matches: 8. CDR3 sequence reads: CATSRRSGGAGETQYF. CDR3 sequence (DNA): TGTGCCACCAGCAGGCGTAGCGGGGGGGCAGGTGAGACCCAGTACTTC.

The rearrangement joins TRBV19 to TRBJ1-1; D unclear. Trimming removed 3 bases from V and 5 bases from J, with 7 bases in between. The CDR3 is made up of 12 amino acids. Germline CDR1 reads LNHDA; CDR2 reads SQIVND (reference sequence). DNA of the CDR3: TGTGCCAGTAGTATCGGCAGGACTGAAGCTTTCTTT. Translating gives CASSIGRTEAFF.

This clone was observed once. The chain joins TRBV18 to TRBJ2-7; D is perhaps TRBD1 (5 bases). The CDR3 is made up of 14 amino acids. Germline assignment: CDR1 KGHSH and CDR2 LQKENI. The V end was cut by 0 bases, the J end by 4 bases, with 10 bases between. DNA for the CDR3: TGTGCCAGCTCACCACCTGACAGCCCGTACGAGCAGTACTTC. Amino acids: CASSPPDSPYEQYF. The whole variable domain, remainder taken from reference TRBV18 and TRBJ2-7, is NAGVMQNPRHLVRRRGQEARLRCSPMKGHSHVYWYRQLPEEGLKFMVYLQKENIIDESGMPKERFSAEFPKEGPSILRIQQVVRGDSAAYFCASSPPDSPYEQYFGPGTRLTVT.

This clone was counted once. The rearrangement joins TRBV5-6 to TRBJ1-2; D perhaps matches TRBD1 (5 bases). CDR1 is SGHDT, CDR2 YYEEEE, per germline. V was pared by 4 bases and J by 8 bases, with 15 bases between. The CDR3 totals 13 residues. The CDR3 coding sequence is TGTGCCAGCAGCCCCGACCTACCAGGGGGCTACACCTTC. It codes for CASSPDLPGGYTF.

This clone has only one observation. The chain employs TRBV19 and TRBJ2-3, with D possibly being TRBD2 (6 bases). V lost 6 bases and J lost 2, with 27 bases in between. The CDR3 runs to 19 residues. The germline CDR1 and CDR2 sequences are LNHDA and SQIVND (reference sequence). CDR3 nucleotides: TGTGCCAGTAGGACACTAGACGGCGGGGTATACACGGACACAGATACGCAGTATTTT. Protein sequence: CASRTLDGGVYTDTDTQYF.

The rearrangement links TRBV2 to TRBJ1-1; 9 bases align to TRBD1. V was clipped by 6 bases and J by 7 bases; unmatched bases: 6. Looked up from germline, CDR1 is SNHLY and CDR2 is FYNNEI. There are 13 residues in the CDR3. The CDR3 DNA reads as TGTGCCAGCAGCGACAGGGGGACGGGTGAAGCTTTCTTT. Translated, it gives CASSDRGTGEAFF. Drawing the rest from reference TRBV2 and TRBJ1-1, the complete variable domain is EPEVTQTPSHQVTQMGQEVILRCVPISNHLYFYWYRQILGQKVEFLVSFYNNEISEKSEIFDDQFSVERPDGSNFTLKIRSTKLEDSAMYFCASSDRGTGEAFFGQGTRLTVV.

This clone appeared a few times. The chain links TRBV19 to TRBJ1-2; 8 nucleotides line up with TRBD1. Germline CDR1 LNHDA, CDR2 SQIVND (reference sequence). This CDR3 spans 16 amino acids. V shed 9 bases and J 8 bases; nucleotides not matched to a gene: 20. The CDR3: CASRKAGGDSFEGYTF. CDR3 nucleotide sequence: TGTGCCAGCCGAAAGGCAGGGGGCGATTCTTTCGAGGGCTACACCTTC.

The CDR3, as DNA: TGTGCCAGCAATCAGCGGGGGAGTGGTAATGAAAAACTGTTTTTT. This translates into CASNQRGSGNEKLFF. This sequence joins TRBV6-5 and TRBJ1-4; the D gene is possibly TRBD1 (5 bases). Germline CDR1 and CDR2: MNHEY and SVGAGI. The CDR3 runs to 15 residues. V was clipped by 7 bases and J by 4 bases, with 16 bases between them.